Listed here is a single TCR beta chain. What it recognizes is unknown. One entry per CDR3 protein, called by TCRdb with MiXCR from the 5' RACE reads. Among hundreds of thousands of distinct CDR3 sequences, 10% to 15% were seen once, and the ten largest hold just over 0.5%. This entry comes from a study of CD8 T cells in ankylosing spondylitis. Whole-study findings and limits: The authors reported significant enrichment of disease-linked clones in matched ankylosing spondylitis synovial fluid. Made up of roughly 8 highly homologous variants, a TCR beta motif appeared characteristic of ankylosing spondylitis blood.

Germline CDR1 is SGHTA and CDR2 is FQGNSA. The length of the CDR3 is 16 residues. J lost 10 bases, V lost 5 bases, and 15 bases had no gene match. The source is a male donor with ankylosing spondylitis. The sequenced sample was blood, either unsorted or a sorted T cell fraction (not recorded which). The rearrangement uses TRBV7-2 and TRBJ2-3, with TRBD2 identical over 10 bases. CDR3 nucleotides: TGTGCCAGCAGCCCCAGCGCTAGCGGGGGCGCCACGTCGCAGTATTTT. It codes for CASSPSASGGATSQYF.